This is a list of T cell receptor beta chains from one sample in a study of control samples from healthy donors and cancer patients. The method was immunoSEQ multiplex PCR; TCRdb's version includes in-frame clones alone and lacks a portion of them. The sample lists approximately 150,000 clones, about 91% seen once, with approximately 2.9% in the top ten. The sequenced material came from blood. The source is a man in his thirties or forties in good health. Each CDR3 is given with its conserved first and last residue. D genes are given only for firm matches. Some rows mark clone size as missing; the rest say once, few, many or name a class of expanded clone.

CDR3 length: 15
clone size: NA
D gene: TRBD1
J gene: TRBJ1-2
V gene: TRBV3-1/TRBV3-2
CDR3 DNA: TGTGCCAGCAGCCAAGTTACAGGGGGGAACTATGGCTACACCTTC
CDR3 protein: CASSQVTGGNYGYTF

CDR3 length: 18
clone size: NA
D gene: TRBD2
J gene: TRBJ2-3
V gene: TRBV27
CDR3 DNA: TGTGCCAGCAGTTTATCGAAGGGACTAGCGGGCTTGGCAGATACGCAGTATTTT
CDR3 protein: CASSLSKGLAGLADTQYF

CDR3 length: 14
clone size: NA
D gene: NA
J gene: TRBJ2-4
V gene: TRBV27
CDR3 DNA: TGTGCCAGCAGCTCCCTGGAATCCAAAAACATTCAGTACTTC
CDR3 protein: CASSSLESKNIQYF

CDR3 length: 15
clone size: NA
D gene: TRBD1
J gene: TRBJ1-6
V gene: TRBV9
CDR3 DNA: TGTGCCAGCAGCGTAGGCACAGGGGGCAATTCACCCCTCCACTTT
CDR3 protein: CASSVGTGGNSPLHF

CDR3 length: 13
clone size: NA
D gene: NA
J gene: TRBJ2-3
V gene: TRBV18
CDR3 DNA: TGTGCCAGCTCAGAGGGGGGTACAGATACGCAGTATTTT
CDR3 protein: CASSEGGTDTQYF

CDR3 length: 15
clone size: NA
D gene: NA
J gene: TRBJ1-5
V gene: TRBV28
CDR3 DNA: TGTGCCAGCAGTTTAGGCAGGGGCTCTGATCAGCCCCAGCATTTT
CDR3 protein: CASSLGRGSDQPQHF

CDR3 length: 15
clone size: NA
D gene: TRBD2
J gene: TRBJ2-1
V gene: TRBV18
CDR3 DNA: TGTGCCAGCTCACCACCGGCGGGGGGTAACAATGAGCAGTTCTTC
CDR3 protein: CASSPPAGGNNEQFF

CDR3 length: 16
clone size: once
D gene: TRBD1
J gene: TRBJ1-5
V gene: TRBV6-2/TRBV6-3
CDR3 DNA: TGTGCCAGCAGTCCGCTGACAGGGGTGGGCAATCAGCCCCAGCATTTT
CDR3 protein: CASSPLTGVGNQPQHF

CDR3 length: 17
clone size: NA
D gene: NA
J gene: TRBJ2-1
V gene: TRBV4-1
CDR3 DNA: TGCGCCAGCAGCCAAGATTTGACTCGCAGCCCCTACAATGAGCAGTTCTTC
CDR3 protein: CASSQDLTRSPYNEQFF

CDR3 length: 12
clone size: once
D gene: NA
J gene: TRBJ1-6
V gene: TRBV7-9
CDR3 DNA: TGTGCCAGCAGCGAGACAGGTTTGTCACTCCACTTT
CDR3 protein: CASSETGLSLHF

CDR3 length: 15
clone size: NA
D gene: TRBD1
J gene: TRBJ1-4
V gene: TRBV6-6
CDR3 DNA: TGTGCCAGCAGTTCGGACAGGGCTACTAATGAAAAACTGTTTTTT
CDR3 protein: CASSSDRATNEKLFF

CDR3 length: 15
clone size: NA
D gene: NA
J gene: TRBJ1-2
V gene: TRBV27
CDR3 DNA: TGTGCCAGCAGCCCGACCGGGGGGAGGTTCAATGGCTACACCTTC
CDR3 protein: CASSPTGGRFNGYTF

CDR3 length: 15
clone size: NA
D gene: NA
J gene: TRBJ2-3
V gene: TRBV25-1
CDR3 DNA: TGTGCCAGCAGTGATCCCCGGTCGAGCACAGATACGCAGTATTTT
CDR3 protein: CASSDPRSSTDTQYF

CDR3 length: 17
clone size: once
D gene: NA
J gene: TRBJ1-1
V gene: TRBV7-6
CDR3 DNA: TGTGCCAGCAGCTTATCTGGGCAGGGCGGTGGAGGCACTGAAGCTTTCTTT
CDR3 protein: CASSLSGQGGGGTEAFF

CDR3 length: 13
clone size: NA
D gene: TRBD1
J gene: TRBJ1-2
V gene: TRBV19
CDR3 DNA: TGTGCCAGTAGTTCGACAGGGGGGCATGGCTACACCTTC
CDR3 protein: CASSSTGGHGYTF

CDR3 length: 16
clone size: NA
D gene: TRBD1
J gene: TRBJ2-3
V gene: TRBV4-2
CDR3 DNA: TGTGCCAGCAGCCAAGTTGGGACAGCGAACACAGATACGCAGTATTTT
CDR3 protein: CASSQVGTANTDTQYF

CDR3 length: 14
clone size: NA
D gene: TRBD1
J gene: TRBJ2-7
V gene: TRBV2
CDR3 DNA: TGTGCCAGCAGTGGGACAGGGTACACCTACGAGCAGTACTTC
CDR3 protein: CASSGTGYTYEQYF

CDR3 length: 13
clone size: NA
D gene: NA
J gene: TRBJ1-2
V gene: TRBV6-5
CDR3 DNA: TGTGCCAGCAGTTACGACGGATACTATGGCTACACCTTC
CDR3 protein: CASSYDGYYGYTF

CDR3 length: 16
clone size: few
D gene: NA
J gene: TRBJ1-6
V gene: TRBV7-8
CDR3 DNA: TGTGCCAGCAGCTTAGTTTCGGGAGGTTCAAATTCACCCCTCCACTTT
CDR3 protein: CASSLVSGGSNSPLHF

CDR3 length: 12
clone size: NA
D gene: TRBD1
J gene: TRBJ1-2
V gene: TRBV14
CDR3 DNA: TGTGCCAGCAGCCCAGGGGGCGGTGGCTACACCTTC
CDR3 protein: CASSPGGGGYTF

CDR3 length: 14
clone size: once
D gene: NA
J gene: TRBJ1-4
V gene: TRBV5-1
CDR3 DNA: TGCGCCAGCAGCTTGGGTCTGATGAATGAAAAACTGTTTTTT
CDR3 protein: CASSLGLMNEKLFF

CDR3 length: 13
clone size: NA
D gene: NA
J gene: TRBJ1-6
V gene: TRBV30
CDR3 DNA: TGTGCCTCCCTAGGACAGCTTAATTCACCCCTCCACTTT
CDR3 protein: CASLGQLNSPLHF

CDR3 length: 13
clone size: NA
D gene: NA
J gene: TRBJ2-2
V gene: TRBV5-1
CDR3 DNA: TGCGCCAGCAGCTTGGACGACACCGGGGAGCTGTTTTTT
CDR3 protein: CASSLDDTGELFF

CDR3 length: 15
clone size: once
D gene: NA
J gene: TRBJ2-3
V gene: TRBV19
CDR3 DNA: TGTGCCAGTAGTATTCTGCGGGGTAGCACAGATACGCAGTATTTT
CDR3 protein: CASSILRGSTDTQYF

CDR3 length: 13
clone size: few
D gene: TRBD1
J gene: TRBJ1-2
V gene: TRBV30
CDR3 DNA: TGTGCCTGGTACAGGGGGCTGAGCTATGGCTACACCTTC
CDR3 protein: CAWYRGLSYGYTF

CDR3 length: 16
clone size: NA
D gene: NA
J gene: TRBJ1-5
V gene: TRBV28
CDR3 DNA: TGTGCCAGCAGTTTATCGTCAGGCTATAGCAATCAGCCCCAGCATTTT
CDR3 protein: CASSLSSGYSNQPQHF

CDR3 length: 15
clone size: NA
D gene: NA
J gene: TRBJ1-1
V gene: TRBV14
CDR3 DNA: TGTGCCAGCAGCCAAGATCGGGGGTTTGGGACTGAAGCTTTCTTT
CDR3 protein: CASSQDRGFGTEAFF

CDR3 length: 16
clone size: NA
D gene: TRBD1
J gene: TRBJ2-7
V gene: TRBV30
CDR3 DNA: TGTGCCTGGAGTGAGCCCCGGGACAGCCCGGCCTACGAGCAGTACTTC
CDR3 protein: CAWSEPRDSPAYEQYF

CDR3 length: 15
clone size: NA
D gene: NA
J gene: TRBJ2-7
V gene: TRBV12-2
CDR3 DNA: TGTGCAAGTCGCTTAGCACAGATATCGACCTACGAGCAGTACTTC
CDR3 protein: CASRLAQISTYEQYF

CDR3 length: 14
clone size: NA
D gene: NA
J gene: TRBJ1-1
V gene: TRBV11-2
CDR3 DNA: TGTGCCAGCACCTTAAGGCCAGGCCCCACTGAAGCTTTCTTT
CDR3 protein: CASTLRPGPTEAFF

CDR3 length: 13
clone size: NA
D gene: NA
J gene: TRBJ1-6
V gene: TRBV19
CDR3 DNA: TGTGCCAGCCAAGACGGAATTAATTCACCCCTCCACTTT
CDR3 protein: CASQDGINSPLHF

CDR3 length: 14
clone size: NA
D gene: NA
J gene: TRBJ1-2
V gene: TRBV14
CDR3 DNA: TGTGCCAGCAGCGACAGAACCACAAACTATGGCTACACCTTC
CDR3 protein: CASSDRTTNYGYTF

CDR3 length: 14
clone size: once
D gene: NA
J gene: TRBJ1-2
V gene: TRBV5-1
CDR3 DNA: TGCGCCAGCAGCCCTAAGGGCGCCGACTATGGCTACACCTTC
CDR3 protein: CASSPKGADYGYTF

CDR3 length: 15
clone size: NA
D gene: TRBD1
J gene: TRBJ2-3
V gene: TRBV27
CDR3 DNA: TGTGCCACTCTTCCTCGCAGGGGGCGGGCAGATACGCAGTATTTT
CDR3 protein: CATLPRRGRADTQYF

CDR3 length: 15
clone size: NA
D gene: NA
J gene: TRBJ1-5
V gene: TRBV28
CDR3 DNA: TGTGCCAGCAGTGAGGCCCTCTTACGGAATCAGCCCCAGCATTTT
CDR3 protein: CASSEALLRNQPQHF

CDR3 length: 16
clone size: NA
D gene: TRBD1
J gene: TRBJ1-6
V gene: TRBV5-4
CDR3 DNA: TGTGCCAGCAGTTTGAGGCAGGGGGCGCGGAATTCACCCCTCCACTTT
CDR3 protein: CASSLRQGARNSPLHF

CDR3 length: 14
clone size: once
D gene: NA
J gene: TRBJ1-5
V gene: TRBV10-2
CDR3 DNA: TGCGCCAGCAGTAAGTCTTATAGCAATCAGCCCCAGCATTTT
CDR3 protein: CASSKSYSNQPQHF

CDR3 length: 13
clone size: NA
D gene: TRBD1
J gene: TRBJ2-5
V gene: TRBV9
CDR3 DNA: TGTGCCAGCAGCCAACAGGGGGGTGAGACCCAGTACTTC
CDR3 protein: CASSQQGGETQYF

CDR3 length: 13
clone size: once
D gene: NA
J gene: TRBJ2-7
V gene: TRBV5-1
CDR3 DNA: TGCGCCAGCAGCTTGGGAGGGTTCTACGAGCAGTACTTC
CDR3 protein: CASSLGGFYEQYF

CDR3 length: 15
clone size: NA
D gene: TRBD2
J gene: TRBJ2-1
V gene: TRBV13
CDR3 DNA: TGTGCCAGCTGCATCAGGGGACTAGCAAACAATGAGCAGTTCTTC
CDR3 protein: CASCIRGLANNEQFF

CDR3 length: 15
clone size: NA
D gene: NA
J gene: TRBJ1-6
V gene: TRBV28
CDR3 DNA: TGTGCCAGCACAGGATTGGGGTATTTTAATTCACCCCTCCACTTT
CDR3 protein: CASTGLGYFNSPLHF

CDR3 length: 13
clone size: few
D gene: NA
J gene: TRBJ1-2
V gene: TRBV9
CDR3 DNA: TGTGCCAGCAGCGTAGGGGGACCGTATGGCTACACCTTC
CDR3 protein: CASSVGGPYGYTF

CDR3 length: 15
clone size: few
D gene: NA
J gene: TRBJ1-1
V gene: TRBV5-1
CDR3 DNA: TGCGCCAGCAGCTTGGCCGGGACATTTAACACTGAAGCTTTCTTT
CDR3 protein: CASSLAGTFNTEAFF

CDR3 length: 12
clone size: few
D gene: NA
J gene: TRBJ1-5
V gene: TRBV21-1
CDR3 DNA: TGTGCCAGGACGGCTTTCAATCAGCCCCAGCATTTT
CDR3 protein: CARTAFNQPQHF

CDR3 length: 15
clone size: NA
D gene: NA
J gene: TRBJ1-5
V gene: TRBV19
CDR3 DNA: TGTGCCAGTAGTATAAGGGGGAATGGCAATCAGCCCCAGCATTTT
CDR3 protein: CASSIRGNGNQPQHF

CDR3 length: 15
clone size: NA
D gene: NA
J gene: TRBJ2-1
V gene: TRBV12-5
CDR3 DNA: TGTGCTAGTGGTTTGGTAGGGGTCTCCTACAATGAGCAGTTCTTC
CDR3 protein: CASGLVGVSYNEQFF

CDR3 length: 13
clone size: NA
D gene: NA
J gene: TRBJ1-2
V gene: TRBV7-9
CDR3 DNA: TGTGCCAGCAGCTTAGCGCCAGACGGGGGCTACACCTTC
CDR3 protein: CASSLAPDGGYTF

CDR3 length: 12
clone size: NA
D gene: NA
J gene: TRBJ1-5
V gene: TRBV7-9
CDR3 DNA: TGTGTCAGCAGCTTACTAGGCGGGCCCCAGCATTTT
CDR3 protein: CVSSLLGGPQHF